This T cell receptor beta chain was found in a study of long-term antiretroviral therapy in people with HIV. General observations from the study: Therapy changes, viral resistance and ART adherence were not documented in the available data.

At survey level, the immunoSEQ assay was run in its v3.0 version. The data were produced by immunoSEQ multiplex PCR, yet TCRdb's version contains in-frame clones alone and is incomplete. The sample shows around 26,000 clones, almost 85% of them seen only once. This clone has just a few counts. Its target is not known. HIV-positive participants were all treated in the United States. Germline CDR1 is MNHEY and CDR2 is SVGAGI. Between the trimmed V and J ends, which lost 4 bases and 1 base, there was a span of 8 bases. The CDR3 is 13 amino acids. The receptor was isolated from a woman aged 25 to 45 with HIV. The source was unsorted PBMCs, collected 1.1 years before starting antiretroviral therapy. The rearrangement links TRBV6-5 to TRBJ2-7; D uncertain. The CDR3 DNA reads TGTGCCAGCAGTTTTGTGAGGTCCTACGAGCAGTACTTC. This codes for CASSFVRSYEQYF.